Listed below are T cell receptor beta chains from one sample, sequenced in a study of blood T cell repertoires in COVID-19. Using immunoSEQ multiplex PCR, the repertoire was profiled, and TCRdb retains in-frame clones only, with some absent. The sample consists of over 450,000 clones, roughly 89% of them appearing once. The sample was peripheral blood. Receptor source: a man between 18 and 29 years old with COVID-19, enrolled during active disease. Both conserved end residues are part of each CDR3. The D gene is left open where the match is weak. Clone size is not always given. Where it is, it says once, few, many or a class for expanded clones.

TRBV24-1	.	TRBJ2-7	.	CATSDPHRDSYEQYF	TGTGCCACCAGTGATCCCCACAGAGACTCCTACGAGCAGTACTTC
TRBV29-1	TRBD2	TRBJ2-1	.	CSVLAGSYNEQFF	TGCAGCGTTCTAGCGGGATCCTACAATGAGCAGTTCTTC
TRBV5-1	.	TRBJ2-7	.	CASSLGGDSYEQYF	TGCGCCAGCAGCTTGGGAGGAGACTCCTACGAGCAGTACTTC
TRBV3-1/TRBV3-2	.	TRBJ1-1	few	CASSQGRQGGTEAFF	TGTGCCAGCAGCCAAGGAAGGCAGGGTGGTACTGAAGCTTTCTTT
TRBV3-1/TRBV3-2	.	TRBJ1-5	.	CASSQYSSNQPQHF	TGTGCCAGCAGCCAATACAGTAGCAATCAGCCCCAGCATTTT
TRBV6-5	.	TRBJ2-7	.	CASSQIGGEQYF	TGTGCCAGCAGTCAGATAGGAGGCGAGCAGTACTTC
TRBV5-1	.	TRBJ1-5	.	CASSLSAGSNQPQHF	TGCGCCAGCAGCTTAAGTGCCGGTAGCAATCAGCCCCAGCATTTT
TRBV7-6	.	TRBJ1-4	.	CASSPRAGDNEKLFF	TGTGCCAGCAGCCCCCGTGCGGGAGACAATGAAAAACTGTTTTTT
TRBV11-2	TRBD2	TRBJ2-7	.	CASSLTGTSGYEQYF	TGTGCCAGCAGCTTAACGGGGACTAGCGGCTACGAGCAGTACTTC
TRBV7-2	TRBD1	TRBJ2-2	.	CASSIQGAVAGELFF	TGTGCCAGCAGCATTCAGGGGGCTGTCGCCGGGGAGCTGTTTTTT
TRBV5-5	.	TRBJ2-1	.	CASSTGLSSYNEQFF	TGTGCCAGCAGCACCGGGTTGTCCTCCTACAATGAGCAGTTCTTC
TRBV21-1	.	TRBJ1-1	.	CASSASKGRDRGTNTEAFF	TGTGCCAGCAGCGCTTCCAAGGGACGGGACAGGGGGACGAACACTGAAGCTTTCTTT
TRBV11-2	.	TRBJ2-7	.	CASSLNRGPFYEQYF	TGTGCCAGCAGCCTAAATAGGGGTCCGTTCTACGAGCAGTACTTC
TRBV7-9	TRBD1	TRBJ1-1	.	CASSPGTGGSEAFF	TGTGCCAGCAGCCCCGGGACAGGGGGTTCTGAAGCTTTCTTT
TRBV19	.	TRBJ2-1	.	CASIRGGDYNEQFF	TGTGCCAGTATTAGGGGCGGGGATTACAATGAGCAGTTCTTC
TRBV9	.	TRBJ2-1	.	CASSVGGGEEQFF	TGTGCCAGCAGCGTAGGAGGGGGGGAAGAGCAGTTCTTC
TRBV5-1	TRBD2	TRBJ2-3	.	CASSRISSGGTDTQYF	TGCGCCAGCAGCCGTATATCTAGCGGGGGCACAGATACGCAGTATTTT
TRBV19	TRBD1	TRBJ2-1	.	CASSIGDRGLGEQFF	TGTGCCAGTAGTATTGGTGACAGGGGGCTTGGTGAGCAGTTCTTC
TRBV29-1	TRBD1	TRBJ2-5	.	CSVGQGQETQYF	TGCAGCGTTGGACAGGGTCAAGAGACCCAGTACTTC
TRBV2	TRBD2	TRBJ2-3	.	CASSDGGSTDTQYF	TGTGCCAGCAGTGACGGGGGGAGCACAGATACGCAGTATTTT
TRBV6-5	TRBD2	TRBJ2-5	.	CASSYAPGTREETQYF	TGTGCCAGCAGTTACGCCCCCGGGACTAGGGAAGAGACCCAGTACTTC
TRBV5-5	.	TRBJ1-2	.	CASSQPEDNYGYTF	TGTGCCAGCAGCCAGCCGGAGGACAACTATGGCTACACCTTC
TRBV24-1	.	TRBJ1-5	.	CATSDGGGNQPQHF	TGTGCCACCAGTGATGGGGGGGGGAATCAGCCCCAGCATTTT
TRBV29-1	TRBD1	TRBJ2-3	.	CSVEDAGGDTQYF	TGCAGCGTTGAAGACGCAGGGGGTGATACGCAGTATTTT
TRBV6-6	.	TRBJ2-1	.	CASSSDGALSYNEQFF	TGTGCCAGCAGTTCAGATGGGGCCCTCTCCTACAATGAGCAGTTCTTC
TRBV15	TRBD1	TRBJ1-3	.	CATSRADRGLPSSGNTIYF	TGTGCCACCAGCAGGGCGGACAGGGGCCTTCCTAGCTCTGGAAACACCATATATTTT
TRBV19	TRBD1	TRBJ1-5	.	CASSFQGAGQPQHF	TGTGCCAGTAGTTTCCAGGGGGCTGGACAGCCCCAGCATTTT
TRBV19	TRBD2	TRBJ2-7	.	CASMGTSGRINEQYF	TGTGCCAGTATGGGGACTAGCGGGAGGATCAACGAGCAGTACTTC
TRBV6-5	.	TRBJ2-4	.	CASIDSLNIQYF	TGTGCCAGCATAGACAGTTTGAACATTCAGTACTTC
TRBV7-8	.	TRBJ1-5	.	CASSLVGQDNQPQHF	TGTGCCAGCAGCTTAGTCGGTCAGGACAATCAGCCCCAGCATTTT
TRBV9	TRBD2	TRBJ2-1	.	CASSHSSGSSYNEQFF	TGTGCCAGCAGCCACTCGAGCGGGAGCTCCTACAATGAGCAGTTCTTC
TRBV9	.	TRBJ2-1	.	CASSAETVYNEQFF	TGTGCCAGCAGCGCCGAGACAGTCTACAATGAGCAGTTCTTC
TRBV30	.	TRBJ2-6	.	CAHSHAGANVLTF	TGTGCTCACTCTCACGCGGGGGCCAACGTCCTGACTTTC
TRBV5-5	TRBD2	TRBJ2-7	.	CASSLLAGGSYEQYF	TGTGCCAGCAGCTTACTAGCGGGGGGGTCCTACGAGCAGTACTTC
TRBV19	.	TRBJ1-4	.	CASNSGGNEKLFF	TGTGCCAGTAATTCGGGGGGGAATGAAAAACTGTTTTTT
TRBV27	.	TRBJ2-1	.	CASSLRSPGEQFF	TGTGCCAGCAGTTTAAGGAGCCCCGGTGAGCAGTTCTTC
TRBV2	.	TRBJ2-1	.	CASSPSGSSHNEQFF	TGTGCCAGCAGCCCAAGCGGTTCCTCCCACAATGAGCAGTTCTTC
TRBV2	.	TRBJ1-2	.	CASSPGERHYGYTF	TGTGCCAGCAGCCCAGGGGAAAGGCACTATGGCTACACCTTC
TRBV4-1	TRBD1	TRBJ2-1	once	CATRGGQMGNEQFF	TGCGCCACTAGAGGGGGACAGATGGGAAATGAGCAGTTCTTC
TRBV5-6	.	TRBJ1-5	.	CASSLGIPREQPQHF	TGTGCCAGCAGCCTCGGGATTCCTCGGGAGCAGCCCCAGCATTTT
TRBV11-3	.	TRBJ2-1	.	CASSAQGLNNEQFF	TGTGCCAGCAGCGCCCAGGGACTGAACAATGAGCAGTTCTTC
TRBV5-6	.	TRBJ1-2	.	CASSSRVPYGYTF	TGTGCCAGCAGCTCCAGGGTCCCCTATGGCTACACCTTC